Listed below are T cell receptor beta chains from one sample, sequenced in a study of T cells in Graves' hyperthyroidism and ophthalmopathy. TCRdb re-called the multiplex PCR reads through MiXCR, storing one row per CDR3 protein. The sample consists of about 590,000 distinct CDR3 sequences, around a sixth of them appearing once. Specimen: blood. Receptors were obtained from a woman between 25 and 40 years old with Graves' hyperthyroidism. Each CDR3 is given with its conserved first and last residue. A D gene is named only where the DNA matches it firmly. The size field is filled for only some rows; it gives once, few, many or a size class.

cdr3_aa cdr3_nt clone_size v_call cdr3_length d_call j_call
CASSLVPGLVTEAFF TGCGCCAGCAGCTTGGTGCCAGGTTTGGTCACTGAAGCTTTCTTT few TRBV5-1 15 - TRBJ1-1
CASSLSPTANEQFF TGTGCCAGCAGTTTAAGCCCCACGGCCAATGAGCAGTTCTTC - TRBV27 14 - TRBJ2-1
CSPHGGLADEQYF TGCAGTCCACATGGGGGACTAGCGGACGAGCAGTACTTC many TRBV20-1 13 TRBD2 TRBJ2-7
CASSQDKGVVSGQYF TGCGCCAGCAGCCAAGATAAGGGGGTGGTGTCCGGGCAGTACTTC - TRBV4-3 15 - TRBJ2-7
CASSVTWRSGSYNEQFF TGTGCCAGCAGCGTAACATGGAGGTCCGGTTCCTACAATGAGCAGTTCTTC - TRBV9 17 - TRBJ2-1
CASSQDWSYSPLHF TGCGCCAGCAGCCAAGATTGGTCCTATTCACCCCTCCACTTT few TRBV4-3 14 - TRBJ1-6
CASSQFTAADTIYF TGCGCCAGCAGCCAATTTACGGCTGCGGACACCATATATTTT - TRBV4-1 14 - TRBJ1-3
CASSFRSARTGELFF TGTGCCAGCAGTTTTCGGAGCGCCCGCACCGGGGAGCTGTTTTTT - TRBV12-3/TRBV12-4 15 - TRBJ2-2
CASSDIVTTGDGGYTF TGTGCCAGCAGCGACATTGTAACGACAGGGGATGGTGGCTACACCTTC - TRBV7-9 16 TRBD1 TRBJ1-2
CASSLQGPRNTEAFF TGCGCCAGCAGCTTACAGGGGCCGCGGAACACTGAAGCTTTCTTT many TRBV5-1 15 TRBD1 TRBJ1-1
CASSISLGGQETQYF TGTGCCAGTAGTATATCCCTGGGGGGCCAAGAGACCCAGTACTTC - TRBV19 15 - TRBJ2-5
CASSYGSSVAGVRNEQFF TGTGCCAGCAGTTACGGTTCGTCGGTAGCGGGAGTAAGGAATGAGCAGTTCTTC - TRBV6-9 18 TRBD2 TRBJ2-1
CASSQRGGMVNTEAFF TGCGCCAGCAGCCAAAGGGGAGGGATGGTGAACACTGAAGCTTTCTTT - TRBV4-1 16 - TRBJ1-1
CASSRERLAKNIQYF TGTGCCAGCAGCCGCGAGAGACTAGCCAAAAACATTCAGTACTTC - TRBV11-2 15 - TRBJ2-4
CASSSGRLALISEQYF TGTGCCAGCAGTTCGGGAAGACTAGCCCTAATTTCCGAGCAGTACTTC many TRBV6-1 16 TRBD2 TRBJ2-7
CSARDVLAGTDTQYF TGCAGTGCTAGAGATGTACTAGCGGGCACAGATACGCAGTATTTT - TRBV20-1 15 TRBD2 TRBJ2-3
CASSEGLRGGSYEQYF TGTGCCAGTAGTGAGGGGTTGCGGGGAGGCTCCTACGAGCAGTACTTC - TRBV19 16 - TRBJ2-7
CASNPGQAYNEQFF TGTGCCAGCAATCCCGGGCAGGCATACAATGAGCAGTTCTTC - TRBV6-1 14 - TRBJ2-1
CASSITTSLETQYF TGTGCCAGTAGTATCACGACTAGCCTGGAGACCCAGTACTTC few TRBV19 14 TRBD2 TRBJ2-5
CASSGPRTSVYEQYF TGTGCCAGCAGTGGGCCTAGGACTAGCGTCTACGAGCAGTACTTC many TRBV6-1 15 TRBD2 TRBJ2-7
CASSRGLADAYEQYF TGTGCCAGCAGCCGTGGTTTAGCGGACGCCTACGAGCAGTACTTC many TRBV7-2 15 - TRBJ2-7
CASSHNAGTLNTGELFF TGCGCCAGCAGCCACAACGCCGGGACACTCAACACCGGGGAGCTGTTTTTT - TRBV4-1 17 - TRBJ2-2
CASSDRQGDGYTF TGTGCCAGCAGTGATAGACAGGGGGATGGCTACACCTTC - TRBV6-1 13 TRBD1 TRBJ1-2
CASSDPPGGGAEAFF TGTGCCAGCAGTGACCCTCCCGGGGGCGGCGCTGAAGCTTTCTTT many TRBV6-1 15 - TRBJ1-1